The rows below give T cell receptor beta chains drawn from one sample of a study of T cell responses to AZD1222 COVID-19 vaccine. Some clones are missing from TCRdb's copy, which holds only in-frame ones; the method was immunoSEQ multiplex PCR. The sample consists of around 150,000 clones, approximately 89% of them appearing once. This specimen consisted of peripheral blood, obtained on day 0 of AZD1222 vaccination. These receptors were collected from an adult in good health. The CDR3 runs from the conserved cysteine through the conserved F or W.

TRBJ1-2 TRBV7-3 CASSPEAGVGYGYTF
TRBJ2-3 TRBV7-3 CASSSLAGTTDTQYF
TRBJ2-2 TRBV6-4 CASSDRDTGELFF
TRBJ2-7 TRBV5-1 CASSPNHPGTDPYEQYF
TRBJ2-1 TRBV14 CASSQELAGLGEQFF
TRBJ2-2 TRBV5-4 CASSSGLAGATGELFF
TRBJ1-2 TRBV19 CASKTTRTGYGYTF
TRBJ2-1 TRBV11-2 CASSPRFLGAYNEQFF
TRBJ2-7 TRBV11-2 CASSSGTGPFDEQYF
TRBJ2-1 TRBV19 CASKAGGPGSPFF
TRBJ2-2 TRBV19 CASSIGASGNTGELFF
TRBJ1-2 TRBV5-4 CASSSTGGGYTF
TRBJ1-2 TRBV27 CASSLLGQGNYGYTF
TRBJ1-1 TRBV18 CASSPATANTEAFF
TRBJ1-6 TRBV5-1 CASSLTGASYNSPLHF
TRBJ2-7 TRBV20-1 CSASTPGQGGEQYF
TRBJ1-2 TRBV7-9 CASRSDPEGYGYTF
TRBJ2-7 TRBV5-5 CASSWSGTGIGEQYF
TRBJ1-2 TRBV13 CASSLDITGSYTF
TRBJ1-1 TRBV7-2 CASSPDRAFGAFF
TRBJ2-7 TRBV18 CASSVGQGIGYEQYF
TRBJ1-2 TRBV6-2/TRBV6-3 CASSYPSDRGYGYTF
TRBJ1-5 TRBV6-5 CASSLTRGSNQPQHF
TRBJ2-7 TRBV27 CASSLYRGDYEQYF
TRBJ1-5 TRBV15 CATSSEPGTGIYQPQHF
TRBJ1-1 TRBV30 CAWSVFGTGDEAFF
TRBJ1-1 TRBV6-1 CASSEQGSQAFF
TRBJ2-2 TRBV28 CASSSLGLAGGTNTGELFF
TRBJ1-5 TRBV28 CASSPPELGGNQPQHF
TRBJ2-7 TRBV5-1 CASSLGDDHYEQYF
TRBJ1-2 TRBV23-1 CASSQRTQSPCGYTF
TRBJ1-5 TRBV6-2/TRBV6-3 CASSAWGNQPQHF
TRBJ2-1 TRBV7-9 CASSLNLAGGRNEQFF
TRBJ2-1 TRBV10-3 CAIRNRDSVNGEQFF
TRBJ1-2 TRBV6-5 CASSYSGPMLPGGYTF
TRBJ1-4 TRBV27 CASRGQSNEKLFF
TRBJ1-2 TRBV27 CASSLGGLYGYTF
TRBJ2-4 TRBV6-6 CASSPPGNIQYF
TRBJ1-5 TRBV5-6 CASSLGAGWDQPQHF
TRBJ2-1 TRBV15 CATSRDPSTVRQFF
TRBJ2-7 TRBV7-8 CASSLRQGIYEQYF
TRBJ1-5 TRBV30 CAWSALSNFQPQHF
TRBJ2-3 TRBV29-1 CSVQGLAGAPTTQYF
TRBJ1-2 TRBV11-2 CASSLSRAGYTF
TRBJ2-3 TRBV30 CAWSVIGAADTQYF
TRBJ2-1 TRBV5-8 CASSVGTSRPYNEQFF
TRBJ2-1 TRBV7-9 CASSLGLVKDEQFF
TRBJ2-2 TRBV6-5 CASSSRQGPGELFF
TRBJ2-5 TRBV11-3 CASSLGRSPEETQYF
TRBJ1-2 TRBV27 CASSSTGGRGYTF
TRBJ2-7 TRBV12-5 CASGLGQVLYEQYF
TRBJ1-1 TRBV27 CASSFQTNTEAFF